This TCR beta chain was identified in a study of vaccination effects on CD4 cells after COVID-19 (dated by TCRdb to the early 2020s). Regarding the complete study: Post-vaccine samples across the study were collected a median of 72 days after the second dose, with a range of 14 to 241. The study compared SARS-CoV-2 spike-specific CD4+ TCR repertoires before and after mRNA vaccination in COVID-19 convalescent patients and infection-naive vaccine recipients. The full study included roughly 10 COVID-19 convalescent patients and a few SARS-CoV-2-naive healthy vaccine recipients. The Oncomine TCR Beta short-read assay on an Illumina iSeq 100 was used to sequence cultures from other donors in the study.

The protocol used for the library was the immunoSEQ multiplex PCR assay. DNA from the cultured, isolated CD4+ T cells was subjected to TCR beta CDR3 sequencing. Concerning the study's data processing: The analysis removed non-productive TCR sequences, trimmed reads to the CDR3 region, and retained only CDR3s that were 7 or more amino acids long. The MANAFEST web app was used to pick out antigen-specific clonotypes by comparing their expansion in peptide wells with that in reference cultures. Positive clones required FDR<0.05 expansion versus reference and all other wells, odds ratio above 5, and frequency above 0.1% in two replicate wells. Clonotypes significantly expanded in SARS-CoV-2 spike wells and in at least one common cold coronavirus spike condition were defined as cross-reactive. Using the stringdist R package, CDR3 similarity was measured by Levenshtein distance, and unrooted trees were constructed with ape in R 3.6.1. TCRdb stores this immuneACCESS table with in-frame sequences only. Part of the clones is absent; in the studies checked, under half of the shortfall reflects unresolved V genes, and no reason is known for the rest. D and trimming were read from the DNA, whereas the V and J calls and clone size are those reported in that table. This sample gives almost 70,000 clones in total; 74% of them show up just once. In total, the top ten clones hold 1.5% to 1.9% of the sample.

General conclusions and limits of the study: The study was limited by a small number of convalescent patients, and early post-infection timepoints were lacking. In healthy vaccine recipients, vaccine-induced clones were almost all SARS-CoV-2 mono-reactive, with only 1 of 255 cross-reactive with common cold coronaviruses. Marked clonal contraction was observed in both infection-induced and vaccine-induced clones at late post-vaccination timepoints, consistent with waning T cell responses.

A note on this clone: Its antigen is currently not known. No base quality information exists; no much larger clone differs at one position.

To identify antigen-specific CD4+ T cell clonotypes by their expansion, the ViraFEST assay first stimulated PBMC with viral peptide pools and then applied TCR sequencing. After around 10 days of culture, CD4+ T cells were isolated with the EasySep CD4+ T cell isolation kit. Each participant got two doses of an mRNA SARS-CoV-2 vaccine, either BNT162b2 or mRNA-1273. None of the healthy vaccine recipients had a prior SARS-CoV-2 infection, which was confirmed by nucleocapsid antibody tests that came back negative both before and after vaccination. Each well held over 1.5 million PBMC cultured in IMDM containing approximately 5% human AB serum, 8 to 10 IU/ml IL-2 and gentamicin, along with approximately 10 ug/ml peptides. On days 3 and 7, half of the culture medium was replaced with fresh IL-2-containing medium. Unless otherwise noted, each peptide stimulation condition was cultured in triplicate wells. PBMC were separated from whole blood using Ficoll-Paque Plus gradient centrifugation and were then either cryopreserved at -140C or used fresh. The overlapping peptide pools covered the spike proteins of SARS-CoV-2 as well as those of the common cold coronaviruses HCoV-NL63, HCoV-OC43 and HCoV-229E. Genomic DNA was extracted from cultured CD4+ T cells with the QIAamp micro DNA kit.

This receptor was obtained from a human donor who received a COVID-19 vaccine. Sequences were derived from CD4+ T cells from PBMCs cultured with HCoV-229E spike peptides, sampled after COVID-19 vaccination. The sample's cell subset or site label, decoded: HCoV-229E spike overlapping peptide pool stimulation.

CDR3 loop: CASCPTYSNQPQHF. In nucleotide form, the sequence is TGTGCCAGCTGCCCCACGTATAGCAATCAGCCCCAGCATTTT. The chain was built from TRBV2 and TRBJ1-5; there is no confident call for the D gene. CDR1 SNHLY and CDR2 FYNNEI are derived from the germline V gene. The CDR3 starts with the cysteine, ends with the phenylalanine, and has 14 residues. The read is trimmed to its CDR3 DNA, 42 bases read in frame from base 1. The junction shows trimming of 8 bases on V and 0 bases on J, plus 11 bases between the germline ends.